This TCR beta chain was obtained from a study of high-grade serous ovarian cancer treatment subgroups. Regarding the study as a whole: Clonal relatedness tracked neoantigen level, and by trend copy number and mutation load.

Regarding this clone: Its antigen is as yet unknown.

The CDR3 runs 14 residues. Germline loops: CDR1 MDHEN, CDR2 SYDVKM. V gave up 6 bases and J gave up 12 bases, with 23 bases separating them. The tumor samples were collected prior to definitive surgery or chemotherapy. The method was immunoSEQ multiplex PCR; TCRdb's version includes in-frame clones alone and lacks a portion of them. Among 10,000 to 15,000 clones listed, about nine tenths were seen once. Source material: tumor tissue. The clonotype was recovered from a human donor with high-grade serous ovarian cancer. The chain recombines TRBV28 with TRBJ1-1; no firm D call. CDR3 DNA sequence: TGTGCCAGCAGGCTGGATCCGGGCCCTAAAAAAACTTTCTTT. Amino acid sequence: CASRLDPGPKKTFF.